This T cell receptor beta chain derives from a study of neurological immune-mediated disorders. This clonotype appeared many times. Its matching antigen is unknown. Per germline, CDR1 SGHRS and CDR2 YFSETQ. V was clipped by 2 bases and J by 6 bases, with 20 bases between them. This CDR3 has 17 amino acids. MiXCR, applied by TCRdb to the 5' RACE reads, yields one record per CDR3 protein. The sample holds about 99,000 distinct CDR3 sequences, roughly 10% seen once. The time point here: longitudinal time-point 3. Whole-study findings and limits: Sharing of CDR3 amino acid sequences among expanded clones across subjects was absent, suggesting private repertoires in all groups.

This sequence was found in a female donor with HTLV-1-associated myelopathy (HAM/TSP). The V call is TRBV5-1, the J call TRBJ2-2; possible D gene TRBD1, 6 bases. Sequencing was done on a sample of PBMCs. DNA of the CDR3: TGCGCCAGCAGCTTAGGTCAGGGGAAAACTCAATCCGGGGAGCTGTTTTTT. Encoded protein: CASSLGQGKTQSGELFF.